Reported below is one T cell receptor beta chain. This clonotype was counted ten times or more. Its antigen is not yet known. No base quality information exists; no much larger clone differs at one position. Library method: RT-PCR. The reads were generated on an Illumina HiSeq 2500. TCRdb reanalyzed the raw reads on its own, using fastp at Q25 for trimming and MiXCR for clone calling, and kept in-frame beta chains. Every CDR3 protein is listed once, alongside the most common genes and DNA of its rows. This sample gives hundreds of thousands of distinct CDR3 sequences in total; roughly 27% of them show up just once. The ten largest clones represent less than 2.5% of the sample. Its CDR3 holds 13 amino acids, cysteine through phenylalanine. Of all the DNA, just the CDR3 is kept, 39 bases in frame from base 1. CDR1 and CDR2 are drawn from the germline V gene: MDHEN, SYDVKM. The junction shows trimming of 7 bases on V and 0 bases on J, and the gene matches do not reach 3 bases of it.

This entry belongs to a study of response to subunit inactivated influenza vaccine (dated by TCRdb to 2017 to 2018). Regarding the research as a whole: To follow how T cells responded to a trivalent subunit inactivated influenza vaccine, the researchers relied on deep quantitative profiling of the T cell receptor repertoire.

Results and caveats for the whole study, not just this receptor: It was suggested by the authors that each seasonal influenza vaccination may recruit only a limited number of new T cells.

The source material was CD4+ T cells sorted from PBMCs, sampled more than 4 days after vaccination. The rearrangement combines TRBV28 with TRBJ2-7; TRBD1 matches 7 bases in the middle. This TCR derives from a man aged 50 to 60 who received an inactivated influenza vaccine. Donor details come from another sample of the same person, matched by shared clones. The nucleotides read TGTGCCAGCACGGGGACAGTCTCCTACGAGCAGTACTTC. This codes for CASTGTVSYEQYF.